Detailed here is one T cell receptor beta chain. Antigen: not known. Data came from immunoSEQ multiplex PCR; TCRdb stores just in-frame clones and leaves some out. Here the sample spans about 40,000 clones, 80% to 90% being singletons. The length of the CDR3 is 13 residues. Between the trimmed V and J ends, which lost 3 bases and 0 bases, there was a span of 5 bases. Germline CDR1 is SEHNR and CDR2 is FQNEAQ (reference sequence). This record belongs to a study of T cell responses to AZD1222 COVID-19 vaccine. Study conclusions and caveats: Repertoires were collected only later (after the peak T cell response had occurred). The sample set comprised mostly white British donors with more females, and clonal diversity was possibly underestimated. After two AZD1222 doses, spike-specific TCR breadth and depth rose versus day 0.

The receptor was derived from an adult who received the MenACWY meningococcal vaccine as a control. Sequencing used peripheral blood, obtained 28 days after the second dose of the MenACWY control vaccine. This chain joins TRBV7-9 and TRBJ1-2; D call uncertain. The chain's CDR3 is CASSFGANYGYTF. CDR3 DNA sequence: TGTGCCAGCAGCTTCGGAGCTAACTATGGCTACACCTTC. Complete variable domain (other parts from reference TRBV7-9 and TRBJ1-2): DTGVSQNPRHKITKRGQNVTFRCDPISEHNRLYWYRQTLGQGPEFLTYFQNEAQLEKSRLLSDRFSAERPKGSFSTLEIQRTEQGDSAMYLCASSFGANYGYTFGSGTRLTVV.